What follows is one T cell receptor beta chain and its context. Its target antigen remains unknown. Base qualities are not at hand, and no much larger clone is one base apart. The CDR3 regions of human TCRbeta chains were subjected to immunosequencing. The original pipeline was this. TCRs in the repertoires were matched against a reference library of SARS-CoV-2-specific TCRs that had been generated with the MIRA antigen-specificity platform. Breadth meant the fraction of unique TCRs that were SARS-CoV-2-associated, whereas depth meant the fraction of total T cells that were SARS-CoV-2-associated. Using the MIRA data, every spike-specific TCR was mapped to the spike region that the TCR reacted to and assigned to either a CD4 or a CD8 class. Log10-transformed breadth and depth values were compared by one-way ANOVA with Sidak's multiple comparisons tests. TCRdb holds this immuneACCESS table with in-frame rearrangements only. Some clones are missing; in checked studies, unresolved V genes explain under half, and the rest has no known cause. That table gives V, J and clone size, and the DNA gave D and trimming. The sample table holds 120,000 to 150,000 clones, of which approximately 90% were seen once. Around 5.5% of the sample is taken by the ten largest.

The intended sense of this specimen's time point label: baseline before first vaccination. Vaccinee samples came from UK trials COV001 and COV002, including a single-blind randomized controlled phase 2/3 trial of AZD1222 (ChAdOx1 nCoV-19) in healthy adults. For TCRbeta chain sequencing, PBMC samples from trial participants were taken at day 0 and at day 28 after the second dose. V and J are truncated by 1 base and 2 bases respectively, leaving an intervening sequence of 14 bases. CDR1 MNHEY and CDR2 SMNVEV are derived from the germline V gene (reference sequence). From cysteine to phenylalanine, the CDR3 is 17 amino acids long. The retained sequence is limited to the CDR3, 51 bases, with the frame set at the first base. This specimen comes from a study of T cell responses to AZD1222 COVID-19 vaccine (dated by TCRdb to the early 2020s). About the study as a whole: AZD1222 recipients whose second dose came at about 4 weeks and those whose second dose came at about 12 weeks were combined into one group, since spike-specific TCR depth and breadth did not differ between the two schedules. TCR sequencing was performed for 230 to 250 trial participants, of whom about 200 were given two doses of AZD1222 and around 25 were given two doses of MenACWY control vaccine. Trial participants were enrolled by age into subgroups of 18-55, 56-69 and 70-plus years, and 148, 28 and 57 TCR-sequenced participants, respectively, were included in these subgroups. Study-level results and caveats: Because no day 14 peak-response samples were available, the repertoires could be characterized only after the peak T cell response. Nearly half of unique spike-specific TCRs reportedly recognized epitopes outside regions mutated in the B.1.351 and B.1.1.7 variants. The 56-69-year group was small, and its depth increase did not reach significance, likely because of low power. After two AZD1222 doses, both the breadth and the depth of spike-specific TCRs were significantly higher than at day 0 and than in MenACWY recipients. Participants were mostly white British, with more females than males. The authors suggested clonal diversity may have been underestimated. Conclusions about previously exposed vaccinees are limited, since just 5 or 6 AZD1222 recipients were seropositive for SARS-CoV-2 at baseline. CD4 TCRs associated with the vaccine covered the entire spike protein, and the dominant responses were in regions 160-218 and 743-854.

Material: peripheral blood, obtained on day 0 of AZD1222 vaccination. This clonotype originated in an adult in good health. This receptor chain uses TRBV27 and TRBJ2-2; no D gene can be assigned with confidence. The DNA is TGTGCCAGCAGTTTATTGGGCCGGGCCGGAAACACCGGGGAGCTGTTTTTT. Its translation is CASSLLGRAGNTGELFF.